A single sample is the source of the 4 T cell receptor beta chains below, sequenced in a study of shared clonotypes between healthy human individuals. Measured with immunoSEQ multiplex PCR; TCRdb has only the in-frame clones, and not every one. The data show over 1.4 million clones, roughly 96% seen once. Specimen: naive CD4+ T cells sorted from blood. Sample subset: CD45RA+ positively selected. The receptors originated from a man under 40 in good health.

Remarks on this clone: This sample includes further DNA sequences coding for the same CDR3. V gene TRBV7-8 combines with J gene TRBJ1-1, with a possible D match to TRBD1 (5 bases). Trimming shortened V by 3 bases and J by 1 base, and 6 bases separated the two germline ends. CDR1 SGHVS and CDR2 FQNEAQ come from the germline V gene. This CDR3 comprises 13 residues. As DNA, the CDR3 is TGTGCCAGCAGCTTTGGGGGGAACACTGAAGCTTTCTTT. It encodes CASSFGGNTEAFF.

The rearrangement joins TRBV5-8 to TRBJ2-4, with D unclear. Germline V gene data show CDR1 as SGHTS and CDR2 as YDEGEE. CDR3 length equals 17 residues. The V end lost 2 bases, the J end lost 3 bases, and 18 bases lay between the germline ends. CDR3 nucleotides: TGTGCCAGCAGCTTAGGCGTACCACGACTCGACAAAAACATTCAGTACTTC. Protein product: CASSLGVPRLDKNIQYF.

The V call is TRBV6-5, the J call TRBJ2-2; 8 positions agree with TRBD1. Germline V gene data show CDR1 as MNHEY and CDR2 as SVGAGI. With 8 bases clipped from V and 7 bases from J, the junction kept 9 bases outside the gene matches. The CDR3 sequence is 14 residues long. DNA for the CDR3: TGTGCCAGCCTTAGGACAGGGCGAGGCGGGGAGCTGTTTTTT. This gives the protein CASLRTGRGGELFF.

This chain uses TRBV2 with TRBJ2-7; 13 bases agree with TRBD2. This CDR3 spans 15 amino acids. Germline loops: CDR1 SNHLY, CDR2 FYNNEI. V dropped 7 bases and J dropped 3; count of bases not matched to a gene: 6. The CDR3: CASTGRTSGSYEQYF. The CDR3 DNA reads TGTGCCAGCACTGGACGGACTAGCGGGAGCTACGAGCAGTACTTC.